A selection of T cell receptor beta chains follows, all from one sample in a study of cytomegalovirus exposure and HLA in healthy donors. This table comes from immunoSEQ multiplex PCR, and its TCRdb copy is limited to in-frame clones, with some not included. The data hold under 150,000 clones, with over 70% observed a single time. The sequenced material came from PBMCs. These receptors all come from a woman aged 18-30 years in good health and CMV-seronegative. CDR3s leave out the opening cysteine and the closing phenylalanine or tryptophan. The D gene is left open where the match is weak.

j_call,cdr3_length,d_call,v_call,cdr3_aa
TRBJ2-1,13,-,TRBV5-1,ASSLDGVGYNEQF
TRBJ2-2,15,-,TRBV5-1,ASSPNRDTRPAGELF
TRBJ1-4,13,-,TRBV19,ASRRGSPEDEKLF
TRBJ2-3,12,TRBD2,TRBV10-1,ASSDSGSTDTQY
TRBJ2-3,13,-,TRBV5-8,ASSLDYGSTDTQY
TRBJ2-1,16,TRBD2,TRBV19,ASSPYPGLAGGNNEQF
TRBJ2-1,8,-,TRBV29-1,SAAEGAEF
TRBJ2-2,14,-,TRBV7-2,ASSLVGGQNTGELF
TRBJ1-2,13,-,TRBV21-1,ASSKQRQAVDGYT
TRBJ2-5,14,-,TRBV5-1,ASSFKTSSQGETQY
TRBJ1-1,13,TRBD1,TRBV10-1,ASSSGTGMNTEAF
TRBJ2-7,12,-,TRBV5-1,ASSLTGGVEEQY
TRBJ2-2,11,-,TRBV10-1,ASQRPNTGELF
TRBJ2-7,9,-,TRBV30,AWSGQYEQY
TRBJ2-7,10,TRBD1,TRBV2,AGRTGTSEQY
TRBJ2-7,10,-,TRBV5-1,ASSLGQYEQY
TRBJ1-1,12,-,TRBV12-5,ATHSGGFNTEAF
TRBJ1-2,14,-,TRBV27,ASSLSGNPRVYGYT
TRBJ1-5,11,-,TRBV15,ATSQGRGQPQH
TRBJ2-3,14,-,TRBV21-1,ASSKASSGSPQWQY
TRBJ2-5,11,TRBD2,TRBV5-4,ASSPGTRETQY
TRBJ2-7,11,-,TRBV27,ASSLSEGYEQY
TRBJ2-1,14,-,TRBV7-2,ASSLARESSYNEQF
TRBJ2-2,10,-,TRBV9,ASGGNTGELF
TRBJ1-4,13,-,TRBV7-8,ASSFRGATNEKLF
TRBJ1-1,14,-,TRBV7-9,ASSLGWGGENTEAF
TRBJ1-1,13,-,TRBV5-5,ASSWMGGPNTEAF
TRBJ2-5,10,TRBD2,TRBV2,ASMERETTQY
TRBJ2-7,12,-,TRBV7-8,ASSLAQGPYEQY
TRBJ2-3,14,-,TRBV15,ATSRETGEGTDTQY
TRBJ2-3,12,-,TRBV2,ASSWGTSTDTQY
TRBJ1-1,10,-,TRBV12-5,ASVQGRTEAF
TRBJ1-5,12,TRBD1,TRBV7-6,ASSPTGYNQPQH
TRBJ1-2,11,-,TRBV5-5,ASSLGQSYGYT
TRBJ2-1,18,TRBD2,TRBV30,AWRRGPKTSGSPEYNEQF
TRBJ2-6,14,-,TRBV30,AWKLTFSSGANVLT
TRBJ2-6,13,-,TRBV5-4,ASSLDREGANVLT
TRBJ2-3,9,-,TRBV12-5,ASGLVRVQY
TRBJ2-3,14,TRBD2,TRBV5-1,ASSPGTSGSTDTQY
TRBJ1-2,13,TRBD1,TRBV25-1,ASSDIGTALYGYT
TRBJ2-7,10,-,TRBV29-1,SAQTNSYEQY
TRBJ1-5,14,-,TRBV6-6,ASSPTGTLYNQPQH
TRBJ2-7,13,TRBD2,TRBV7-2,ASSWTSGSAYEQY
TRBJ2-7,12,-,TRBV7-9,ASSAYYGGYEQY
TRBJ2-1,10,-,TRBV18,ASSPVTSEQF
TRBJ2-7,13,TRBD2,TRBV5-4,ASSLGSGGLYEQY